Presented here are 17 T cell receptor beta chains from one specimen sequenced in a study of blood T cell repertoires in COVID-19. Using immunoSEQ multiplex PCR, the repertoire was profiled, and TCRdb retains in-frame clones only, with some absent. The data hold about 150,000 clones, with around four fifths observed a single time. Specimen: peripheral blood. These receptors came from a woman of 80 years or more with acute or convalescent COVID-19.

This clone has a handful of counts. V and J are TRBV19 and TRBJ1-2; TRBD1 agrees at 8 bases. The CDR3 runs 15 residues. In germline, CDR1 is LNHDA, CDR2 SQIVND (reference sequence). V trimming: 4 bases; J trimming: 5 bases; junction bases outside the gene matches: 9. The CDR3 loop reads CASSTPTGARYGYTF. CDR3 sequence (DNA): TGTGCCAGTAGTACCCCGACAGGGGCACGGTATGGCTACACCTTC.

This clone was counted between two and nine times. The gene calls are TRBV19 and TRBJ2-1; tentative D call: TRBD2 (5 bases). Germline-derived CDR1 and CDR2 are LNHDA and SQIVND (reference sequence). Trimming left V 7 bases short and J 8 bases short, with 15 bases between. The CDR3 runs to 13 residues. The DNA for the CDR3 is TGTGCCAGTACTCCCCGACCGGGGTATGAGCAGTTCTTC. Its translation is CASTPRPGYEQFF.

The CDR3 loop reads CASSPIGTEYNEQFF. CDR3 in DNA: TGTGCCAGCAGCCCGATAGGGACAGAATACAATGAGCAGTTCTTC. The chain joins TRBV7-6 to TRBJ2-1; 7 bases align to TRBD1. The CDR3 spans 15 residues. CDR1 is SGHVS, CDR2 FNYEAQ, per germline. Trimming cost V 5 bases and J 4 bases; bases outside gene matches: 8.

The chain links TRBV6-2 or TRBV6-3 to TRBJ1-1; 12 bases map to TRBD1. V shed 6 bases and J 4 bases; nucleotides not matched to a gene: 9. CDR3 length: 16 amino acids. Germline V lookup: CDR1 MNHEY, CDR2 SVGEGT. CDR3 region: CASSSGTGGWATEAFF. CDR3 nucleotide sequence: TGTGCCAGCAGCTCCGGGACAGGGGGCTGGGCCACTGAAGCTTTCTTT.

The chain links TRBV12-3 or TRBV12-4 to TRBJ1-2; 7 bases line up with TRBD1. The CDR3 totals 13 residues. After removal of 6 bases from V and 2 bases from J, the junction contained 3 bases not matched to a gene. CDR3 in amino acids: CASSLDRNYGYTF. As DNA, the CDR3 is TGTGCCAGCAGCTTGGACAGGAACTATGGCTACACCTTC.

This chain links TRBV28 with TRBJ2-7; TRBD2 aligns across 7 bases. This CDR3 region has 13 residues. Losses at the gene ends were 7 bases for V and 2 bases for J; bases not matched to a gene: 5. CDR1 is MDHEN and CDR2 is SYDVKM in the germline V gene. CDR3 amino acids: CASTGTTPYEQYF. The CDR3 coding sequence is TGTGCCAGCACCGGGACTACCCCCTACGAGCAGTACTTC.

The rearrangement uses TRBV7-3 and TRBJ1-2; D remains ambiguous. Germline V gene sequence: CDR1 SGHTA, CDR2 FQGTGA. The CDR3 loop spans 13 amino acids. Trimming stripped 1 base from V and 6 bases from J, with 9 bases between. CDR3 sequence: CASSLSGGDGYTF. DNA of the CDR3: TGTGCCAGCAGCTTAAGCGGCGGGGATGGCTACACCTTC. The whole variable domain, filled in from reference TRBV7-3 and TRBJ1-2, reads GAGVSQTPSNKVTEKGKYVELRCDPISGHTALYWYRQSLGQGPEFLIYFQGTGAADDSGLPNDRFFAVRPEGSVSTLKIQRTERGDSAVYLCASSLSGGDGYTFGSGTRLTVV.

The V gene is TRBV5-1, the J gene TRBJ2-1, with a possible D match to TRBD2 (6 bases). The CDR3 totals 16 residues. Germline CDR1 is SGHRS and CDR2 is YFSETQ. With 3 bases removed from V and 0 bases from J, the gap between germline ends came to 13 bases. CDR3 protein: CASSWGTHSSYNEQFF. The CDR3 bases are TGCGCCAGCAGCTGGGGGACTCACAGCTCCTACAATGAGCAGTTCTTC.

The chain's CDR3 is CASSLEVSQGSGTQYF. The CDR3 DNA sequence: TGTGCCAGCAGCTTAGAGGTATCCCAGGGGTCGGGGACCCAGTACTTC. The chain couples TRBV7-8 to TRBJ2-5; possibly TRBD1 for D (6 bases). In germline, CDR1 is SGHVS, CDR2 FQNEAQ. Trimming removed 1 base from V and 7 bases from J, with 19 bases in between. CDR3 length equals 16 residues.

The chain has TRBV7-2 and TRBJ2-2; D gene uncertain. Germline CDR1 and CDR2: SGHTA and FQGNSA. The CDR3 is made up of 14 amino acids. V shed 7 bases and J shed 3 bases, with 12 bases lying between them. CDR3 region: CASTHQLDTGELFF. CDR3 DNA sequence: TGTGCCAGCACCCACCAATTAGACACCGGGGAGCTGTTTTTT.

J is TRBJ2-7 and V is TRBV13; 9 positions match TRBD2. Germline CDR1 and CDR2: PRHDT and FYEKMQ (reference sequence). Trimming took 3 bases from V and 3 from J; bases not matched to a gene: 9. The CDR3 spans 16 residues. The CDR3 DNA is TGTGCCAGCAGCTTTCGACCGGGACTAGCCCTCTACGAGCAGTACTTC. It encodes CASSFRPGLALYEQYF.

This chain connects TRBV4-3 to TRBJ2-2; 8 bases agree with TRBD2. V dropped 4 bases and J dropped 8; count of bases not matched to a gene: 9. Germline V gene lookup returns CDR1 LGHNA and CDR2 YSLEER. The CDR3 is 15 amino acids. This chain's CDR3 is CASSRTGGARGELFF. DNA for the CDR3: TGCGCCAGCAGCCGTACCGGGGGGGCCCGGGGGGAGCTGTTTTTT.

This clone has just one count. The CDR3 sequence is CASSYVQGGEAPLHF. The CDR3 coding sequence is TGTGCCAGCAGTTACGTACAGGGGGGAGAGGCACCCCTCCACTTT. This sequence joins TRBV6-2 or TRBV6-3 and TRBJ1-6, with TRBD1 matching 8 bases. CDR1 is MNHEY and CDR2 is SVGEGT in the germline V gene. V lost 2 bases and J lost 11; bases outside the gene matches: 8. The length of the CDR3 is 15 residues.

The rearrangement links TRBV5-1 to TRBJ2-1; TRBD2 matches at 13 bases. CDR3 length equals 15 residues. V lost 4 bases, J lost 9 bases, and 7 bases stayed unmatched. Germline V gene data show CDR1 as SGHRS and CDR2 as YFSETQ. For the CDR3, the DNA is TGCGCCAGCAGCGCAACTAGCGGGAGGGCCGTTGAGCAGTTCTTC. It translates to CASSATSGRAVEQFF.

The gene calls are TRBV5-6 and TRBJ2-2, with 7 bases lining up with TRBD1. Germline trimming cut 4 bases from V and 3 bases from J; bases unmatched to any gene: 6. Looked up from germline, CDR1 is SGHDT and CDR2 is YYEEEE. This CDR3 contains 15 residues. The CDR3, as DNA: TGTGCCAGCAGCCTAAGACAGGGACACACCGGGGAGCTGTTTTTT. It is translated as CASSLRQGHTGELFF.

This clone was counted only a few times. The rearrangement joins TRBV7-2 to TRBJ2-1, with D possibly matching TRBD2 (5 bases). V lost 4 bases and J 12 bases, leaving 10 bases between the germline ends. Germline-derived CDR1 and CDR2 are SGHTA and FQGNSA. The CDR3 is made up of 11 amino acids. The CDR3, as DNA: TGTGCCAGCAGCTCCGCAGGAGGGCAGTTCTTC. This sequence encodes CASSSAGGQFF.

The rearrangement joins TRBV6-5 to TRBJ2-1; 7 bases match TRBD1. CDR3 length equals 15 residues. CDR1 and CDR2 from the germline V gene are MNHEY and SVGAGI. V lost 5 bases to trimming and J lost 8 bases; unmatched junction nucleotides: 12. The CDR3 coding sequence is TGTGCCAGCAGTCTGGCGACAGGGTTTCTAGATGAGCAGTTCTTC. The encoded protein is CASSLATGFLDEQFF.